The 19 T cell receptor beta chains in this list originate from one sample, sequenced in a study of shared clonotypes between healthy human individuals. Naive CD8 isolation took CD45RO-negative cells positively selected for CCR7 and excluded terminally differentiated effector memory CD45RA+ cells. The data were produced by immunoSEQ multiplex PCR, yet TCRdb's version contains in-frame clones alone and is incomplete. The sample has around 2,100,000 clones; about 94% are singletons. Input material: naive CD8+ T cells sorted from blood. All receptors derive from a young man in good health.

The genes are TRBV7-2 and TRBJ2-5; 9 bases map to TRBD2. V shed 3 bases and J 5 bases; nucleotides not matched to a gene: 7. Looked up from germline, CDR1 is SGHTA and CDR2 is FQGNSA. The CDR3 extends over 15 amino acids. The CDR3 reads CASSFFSGSSETQYF. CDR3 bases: TGTGCCAGCAGCTTCTTTAGCGGGAGCTCGGAGACCCAGTACTTC.

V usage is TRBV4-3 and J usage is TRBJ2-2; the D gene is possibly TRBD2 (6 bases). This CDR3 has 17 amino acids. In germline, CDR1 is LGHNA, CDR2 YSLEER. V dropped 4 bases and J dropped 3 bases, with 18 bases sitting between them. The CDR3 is CASSPLTGTDDTGELFF. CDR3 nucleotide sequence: TGCGCCAGCAGCCCGCTAACCGGGACTGACGACACCGGGGAGCTGTTTTTT.

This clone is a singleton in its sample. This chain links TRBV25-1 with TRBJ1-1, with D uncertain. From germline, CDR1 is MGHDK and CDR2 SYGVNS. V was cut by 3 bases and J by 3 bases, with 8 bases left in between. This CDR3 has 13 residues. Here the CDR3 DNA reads TGTGCCAGCAGTGAGGGAGGCTACACTGAAGCTTTCTTT. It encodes CASSEGGYTEAFF.

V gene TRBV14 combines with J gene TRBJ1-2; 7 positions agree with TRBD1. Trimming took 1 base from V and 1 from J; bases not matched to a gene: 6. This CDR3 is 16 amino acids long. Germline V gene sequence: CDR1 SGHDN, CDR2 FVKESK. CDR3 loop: CASSQVFGTDNYGYTF. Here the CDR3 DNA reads TGTGCCAGCAGCCAAGTTTTCGGGACAGATAACTATGGCTACACCTTC.

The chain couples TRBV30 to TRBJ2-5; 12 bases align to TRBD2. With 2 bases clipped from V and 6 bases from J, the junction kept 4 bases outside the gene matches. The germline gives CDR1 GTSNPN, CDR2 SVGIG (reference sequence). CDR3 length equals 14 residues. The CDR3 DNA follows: TGTGCCTGGAGTCGACTAGCGGGAGTCAAGACCCAGTACTTC. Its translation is CAWSRLAGVKTQYF.

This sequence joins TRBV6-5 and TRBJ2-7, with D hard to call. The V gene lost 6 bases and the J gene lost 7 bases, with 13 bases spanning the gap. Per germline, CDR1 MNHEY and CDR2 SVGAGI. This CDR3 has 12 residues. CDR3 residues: CASSPPGREQYF. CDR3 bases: TGTGCCAGCAGCCCCCCCGGTCGGGAGCAGTACTTC.

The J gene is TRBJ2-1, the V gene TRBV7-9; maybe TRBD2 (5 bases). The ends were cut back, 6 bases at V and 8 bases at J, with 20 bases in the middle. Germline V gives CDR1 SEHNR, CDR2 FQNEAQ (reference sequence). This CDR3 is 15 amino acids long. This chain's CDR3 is CASRSGLGINHEQFF. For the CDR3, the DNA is TGTGCCAGCAGGAGTGGACTGGGGATCAACCATGAGCAGTTCTTC.

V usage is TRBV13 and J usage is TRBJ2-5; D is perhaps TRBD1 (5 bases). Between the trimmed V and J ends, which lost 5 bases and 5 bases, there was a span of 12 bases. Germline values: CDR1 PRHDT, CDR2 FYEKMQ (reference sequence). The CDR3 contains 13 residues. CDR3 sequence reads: CASSPPGLETQYF. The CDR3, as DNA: TGTGCCAGCAGCCCCCCAGGGTTGGAGACCCAGTACTTC. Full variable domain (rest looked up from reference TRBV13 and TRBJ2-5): AAGVIQSPRHLIKEKRETATLKCYPIPRHDTVYWYQQGPGQDPQFLISFYEKMQSDKGSIPDRFSAQQFSDYHSELNMSSLELGDSALYFCASSPPGLETQYFGPGTRLLVL.

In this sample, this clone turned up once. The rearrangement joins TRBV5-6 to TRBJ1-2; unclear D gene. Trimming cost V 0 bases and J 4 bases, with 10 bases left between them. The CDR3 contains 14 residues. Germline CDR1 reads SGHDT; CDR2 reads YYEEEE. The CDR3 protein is CASSLAADLYGYTF. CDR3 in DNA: TGTGCCAGCAGCTTGGCGGCAGATCTCTATGGCTACACCTTC.

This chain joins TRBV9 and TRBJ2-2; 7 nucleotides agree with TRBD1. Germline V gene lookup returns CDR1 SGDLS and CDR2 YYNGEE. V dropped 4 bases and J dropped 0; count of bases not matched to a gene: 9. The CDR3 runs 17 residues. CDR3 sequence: CASSQRPDRPNTGELFF. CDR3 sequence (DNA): TGTGCCAGCAGCCAACGCCCGGACAGGCCGAACACCGGGGAGCTGTTTTTT.

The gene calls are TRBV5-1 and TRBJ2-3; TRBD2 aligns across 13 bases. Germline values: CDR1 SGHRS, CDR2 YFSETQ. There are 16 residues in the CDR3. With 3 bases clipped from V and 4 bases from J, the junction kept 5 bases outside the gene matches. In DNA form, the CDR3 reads TGCGCCAGCAGCTCCGGGACTAGCGGGATAGCAGATACGCAGTATTTT. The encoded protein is CASSSGTSGIADTQYF.

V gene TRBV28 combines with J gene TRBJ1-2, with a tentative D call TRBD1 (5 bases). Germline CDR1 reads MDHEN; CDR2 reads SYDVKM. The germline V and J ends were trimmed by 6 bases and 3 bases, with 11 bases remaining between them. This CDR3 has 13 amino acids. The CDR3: CASSPKGYYGYTF. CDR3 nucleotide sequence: TGTGCCAGCAGCCCCAAGGGGTACTATGGCTACACCTTC.

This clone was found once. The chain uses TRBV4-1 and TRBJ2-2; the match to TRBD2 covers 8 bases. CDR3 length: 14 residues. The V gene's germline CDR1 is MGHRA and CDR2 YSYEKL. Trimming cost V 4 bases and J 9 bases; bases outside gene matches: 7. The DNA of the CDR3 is TGCGCCAGCAGCCCCACGGGGGGGCGCTGGGAGCTGTTTTTT. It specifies CASSPTGGRWELFF.

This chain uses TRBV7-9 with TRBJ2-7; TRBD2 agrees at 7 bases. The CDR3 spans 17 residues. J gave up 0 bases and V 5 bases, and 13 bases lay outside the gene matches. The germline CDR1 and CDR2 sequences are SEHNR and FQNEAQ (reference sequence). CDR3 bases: TGTGCCAGCAGCCCAGCGGGGAGCGAACCCCACTCCTACGAGCAGTACTTC. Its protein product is CASSPAGSEPHSYEQYF.

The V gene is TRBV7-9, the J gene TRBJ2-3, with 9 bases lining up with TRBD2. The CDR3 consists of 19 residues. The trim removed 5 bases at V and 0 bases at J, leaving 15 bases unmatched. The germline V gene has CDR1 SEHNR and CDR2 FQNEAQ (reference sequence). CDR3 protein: CASSPGLAYTFSSTDTQYF. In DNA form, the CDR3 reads TGTGCCAGCAGCCCGGGACTAGCCTACACGTTTTCTAGCACAGATACGCAGTATTTT.

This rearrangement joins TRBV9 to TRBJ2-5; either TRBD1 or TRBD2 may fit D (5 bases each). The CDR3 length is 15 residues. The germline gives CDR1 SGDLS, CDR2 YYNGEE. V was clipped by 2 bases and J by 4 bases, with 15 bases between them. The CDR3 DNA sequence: TGTGCCAGCAGCGTTGGAAACGGGGCTGGAGAGACCCAGTACTTC. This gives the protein CASSVGNGAGETQYF.

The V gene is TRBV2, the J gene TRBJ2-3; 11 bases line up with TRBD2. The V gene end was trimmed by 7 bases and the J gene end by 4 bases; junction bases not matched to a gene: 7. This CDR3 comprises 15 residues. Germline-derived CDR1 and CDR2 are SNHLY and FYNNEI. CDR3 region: CASTVLAGAPDTQYF. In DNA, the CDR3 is TGTGCCAGCACCGTACTAGCGGGAGCTCCAGATACGCAGTATTTT.

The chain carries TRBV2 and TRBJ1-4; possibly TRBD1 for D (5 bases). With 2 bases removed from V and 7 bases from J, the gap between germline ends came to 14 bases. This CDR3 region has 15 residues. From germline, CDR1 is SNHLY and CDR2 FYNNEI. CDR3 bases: TGTGCCAGCAGTGAATGGGGGGTAACGAGTGAAAAACTGTTTTTT. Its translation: CASSEWGVTSEKLFF.

The CDR3 sequence: CASSFRVEEMNTEAFF. DNA for the CDR3: TGCGCCAGCAGCTTCCGGGTGGAGGAAATGAACACTGAAGCTTTCTTT. This rearrangement joins TRBV5-1 to TRBJ1-1; unclear D gene. Germline V gene sequence: CDR1 SGHRS, CDR2 YFSETQ. This CDR3 has 16 residues. V gave up 2 bases and J gave up 0 bases, with 14 bases separating them.